This TCR beta chain was captured by sequencing in a study of cytomegalovirus exposure and HLA in healthy donors. Note on this clone: Its target is unknown.

The study, taken as a whole, reports: TCR beta sequences reportedly predicted most subjects' HLA-A and HLA-B alleles accurately. A later analysis found most CMV-associated TCR beta chains apparently HLA-restricted. Among TCR sequences, most were rare, though some public TCRs appeared in many donors. Researchers counted around 180 TCR beta chains as cytomegalovirus-associated.

Primers for the PCR totalled 60 Vbeta and 13 Jbeta. Sequencing used immunoSEQ multiplex PCR; TCRdb keeps in-frame clones, though not all of them. Of about 140,000 clones in the sample, more than 60% were seen once. Deletions cut 8 bases from V and 0 bases from J, with 7 bases between. The CDR3 contains 12 residues. Germline V gene data show CDR1 as MNHNS and CDR2 as SASEGT. What was sequenced was PBMCs. This chain links TRBV6-1 with TRBJ1-1; D ambiguous. The TCR was taken from a man aged 40-50 years in good health and CMV-seronegative. The CDR3 region is CASGGMNTEAFF. CDR3 DNA: TGTGCCAGCGGAGGCATGAACACTGAAGCTTTCTTT.